This T cell receptor beta chain was recovered during a study of cytomegalovirus exposure and HLA in healthy donors. Study as a whole: It was reported in a later analysis that the same platform had been used for the 120 or so validation repertoires as for the 666 first-cohort repertoires.

TCRdb's table, derived via immunoSEQ multiplex PCR, lists solely in-frame clones and lacks some. Altogether approximately 240,000 clones are present, 85% to 95% being singletons, with the ten largest covering around 1%. The CDR3 runs 15 residues. The V gene lost 3 bases and the J gene lost 7 bases, with 13 bases spanning the gap. CDR1 MDHEN and CDR2 SYDVKM come from the germline V gene. The TCR comes from a woman between 18 and 30 years old in good health and CMV-seronegative. The rearrangement joins TRBV28 to TRBJ1-6; D uncertain. The sample consisted of PBMCs. As DNA, the CDR3 is TGTGCCAGCAGTTTTCCGACCGCGGCGAATTCACCCCTCCACTTT. Translation: CASSFPTAANSPLHF. Together with reference TRBV28 and TRBJ1-6, the CDR3 gives the full variable domain: DVKVTQSSRYLVKRTGEKVFLECVQDMDHENMFWYRQDPGLGLRLIYFSYDVKMKEKGDIPEGYSVSREKKERFSLILESASTNQTSMYLCASSFPTAANSPLHFGNGTRLTVT.